This T cell receptor (beta chain) was identified during a study of blood T cell repertoires in COVID-19 (dated by TCRdb to the early 2020s). Regarding the research as a whole: Samples covering the acute and convalescent phases of COVID-19 were provided by collaborators in the United States, Italy and Spain. A de-identified subject ID, COVID-19 status, age in years and sex were almost always included in the sample metadata. The repertoires were made available in a free public database intended to serve as a resource for research on the immune response to SARS-CoV-2. The dataset comprised deeply sampled blood TCRbeta repertoires from subjects exposed to, actively infected with, or recovered from COVID-19. The prospective study material was composed of cDNA or gDNA derived from T cells, B-cell-depleted T cells, or PBMCs. Samples came from the ongoing ImmuneRACE study (first 160 participants) plus 1,254 subjects from 6 global collaborators. Where available, HLA class I and class II types were obtained from metadata supplied by the sample provider rather than from assay-based typing. On the study overall, not on this receptor specifically: Clinical and demographic metadata were provided uncurated, with the amount varying by source and participant.

The collaborating institutions used their own protocols to collect whole blood in K2EDTA tubes. For TCRbeta analysis, collaborator samples were shipped as frozen whole blood, as isolated PBMCs, or as DNA extracted from either sample type. TCRbeta CDR3 regions were amplified from genomic DNA by means of the immunoSEQ Assay, a bias-controlled multiplex PCR. The original methods were these. The number of nucleated cells in each sample was estimated from the amplification of reference gene primers within the assay. Sequence reads were collapsed and filtered to measure the absolute abundance of every unique TCRbeta CDR3 rearrangement. For each sample, productive Simpson clonality was calculated by taking the square root of Simpson's diversity index across productive rearrangements. TCRdb's version of the immuneACCESS table is confined to in-frame rearrangements and falls short of the full clone set. An unresolved V gene accounts for under half of the shortfall where checked; the remainder is of unknown origin. D and trimming were read from the DNA, whereas the V and J calls and clone size are those reported in that table. Recorded for this sample are about 270,000 clones; approximately 77% of them occurred a single time. The leading ten clones occupy less than 4% of the sample.

As regards this clone: The antigen it binds to is not known. Base qualities are not at hand, and no much larger clone is one base apart.

CDR3 length: 16 amino acids, cysteine to phenylalanine. Of all the DNA, just the CDR3 is kept, 48 bases in frame from base 1. The germline V gene (reference sequence) specifies SGHAT as CDR1 and FQDESV as CDR2. Trimming costs V 5 bases and J 4 bases, and their ends lie 20 bases apart. The chain was built from TRBV11-1 and TRBJ1-1; a tentative D call is TRBD1 (6 bases match). The sample consisted of peripheral blood. This clonotype originated in a young woman with acute or convalescent COVID-19. The CDR3 region reads CASSTRQAQRGTEAFF. The base sequence is TGTGCCAGCAGCACCCGACAGGCACAAAGAGGCACTGAAGCTTTCTTT.